One sample yielded the 4 T cell receptor beta chains listed below, sequenced in a study of OX40 agonist ivuxolimab in advanced cancers. TCRdb's table, derived via immunoSEQ multiplex PCR, lists solely in-frame clones and lacks some. The data contain around 71,000 clones, approximately 86% of them singletons. Sample: CD4+ or CD8+ T cells sorted from blood, taken in a trial of the OX40 agonist ivuxolimab. The receptors derive from an adult with an advanced solid tumor such as melanoma, head and neck, liver or kidney cancer.

V usage is TRBV9 and J usage is TRBJ2-2; no clear D gene. The V end lost 0 bases, the J end lost 3 bases, and 9 bases lay between the germline ends. The CDR3 contains 15 residues. Germline CDR1 SGDLS, CDR2 YYNGEE. The CDR3: CASSVESSHTGELFF. The CDR3 DNA sequence: TGTGCCAGCAGCGTAGAAAGTAGTCACACCGGGGAGCTGTTTTTT.

The chain joins TRBV28 to TRBJ2-7; 11 positions match TRBD1. The J segment lost 7 bases and the V segment lost 7 bases, leaving 6 bases of the junction unmatched. Germline V CDR1 and CDR2: MDHEN, SYDVKM. The CDR3 contains 13 residues. The CDR3 DNA sequence: TGTGCCAGCATTAAGGGACAGGGGGGGGAGCAGTACTTC. It codes for CASIKGQGGEQYF. Full variable domain (remainder filled in from reference TRBV28 and TRBJ2-7): DVKVTQSSRYLVKRTGEKVFLECVQDMDHENMFWYRQDPGLGLRLIYFSYDVKMKEKGDIPEGYSVSREKKERFSLILESASTNQTSMYLCASIKGQGGEQYFGPGTRLTVT.

The chain has TRBV4-2 and TRBJ2-7; 7 bases map to TRBD2. CDR1 LGHNA and CDR2 YNFKEQ come from the germline V gene. This CDR3 spans 15 amino acids. With 2 bases clipped from V and 3 bases from J, the junction kept 7 bases outside the gene matches. CDR3 loop: CASSQRGSSDYEQYF. For the CDR3, the DNA is TGTGCCAGCAGCCAACGCGGGAGCTCGGACTACGAGCAGTACTTC.

V gene TRBV6-6 combines with J gene TRBJ2-1; 13 nucleotides align to TRBD2. This CDR3 has 16 amino acids. Germline-derived CDR1 and CDR2 are MNHNY and SVGAGI (reference sequence). V lost 6 bases, J lost 10 bases, and 12 bases stayed unmatched. In nucleotides, the CDR3 is TGTGCCAGCAGCCCATCACTAGCGGGAGGGCGTTGGGAGCAGTTCTTC. Encoded protein: CASSPSLAGGRWEQFF.